This T cell receptor (beta chain) was captured in a study of blood T cell repertoires in COVID-19. The assay was immunoSEQ multiplex PCR, and TCRdb's table has in-frame clones only and misses some. The repertoire holds about 320,000 clones, about 87% seen once, with 1.6% in the top ten. V lost 5 bases and J lost 9, with 17 bases in between. From germline, CDR1 is MNHEY and CDR2 SVGAGI. This CDR3 is 15 amino acids long. The source is a woman between 25 and 40 years old with COVID-19, enrolled during active disease. The sequenced material came from peripheral blood. The chain carries TRBV6-5 and TRBJ1-6, with D possibly matching TRBD1 (6 bases). The CDR3 sequence: CASSKITGSGSPLHF. CDR3 in DNA: TGTGCCAGCAGTAAAATAACAGGGAGTGGTTCACCCCTCCACTTT.